The T cell receptor beta chain under discussion was sequenced for a study of glioma-infiltrating T cells. The CDR3 spans 15 residues. The V and J ends lost 6 bases and 4 bases respectively, with 16 bases between them. Amplification of TCR alpha and beta CDR3 regions from RNA used iRepertoire nested multiplex PCR. TCRdb redid the calling of the multiplex PCR reads with MiXCR, one entry per CDR3 protein. The sample lists around 350,000 distinct CDR3 sequences; about two fifths were seen once. The receptor was isolated from a human donor with low-grade glioma or glioblastoma, undergoing nonglioma brain surgery, or in good health (not recorded which). Source material: glioma tissue, nonneoplastic brain tissue, or PBMCs (not recorded which). The J gene is TRBJ2-1, the V gene TRBV12-3 or TRBV12-4, with D possibly being TRBD1 or TRBD2 (7 bases each). Here the CDR3 reads CASSYDREGYNEQFF. In DNA form, the CDR3 reads TGTGCCAGCAGCTATGACAGGGAGGGGTACAATGAGCAGTTCTTC.